These 15 T cell receptor beta chains were all obtained from the same sample, sequenced in a study of T cell changes during pregnancy in multiple sclerosis. The data were produced by immunoSEQ multiplex PCR, yet TCRdb's version contains in-frame clones alone and is incomplete. Found here are about 93,000 clones, around 92% of them singletons; the top ten hold about 2%. This material consisted of peripheral blood, taken after pregnancy. These receptors were collected from a female donor with multiple sclerosis, enrolled in a pregnancy study.

The V call is TRBV7-2, the J call TRBJ1-1; a possible D gene is TRBD1 (6 bases). The CDR3 consists of 14 residues. Germline V CDR1 and CDR2: SGHTA, FQGNSA. Trimming pared 5 bases from V and 4 bases from J, leaving 14 bases between. CDR3 bases: TGTGCCAGCAGCCTGGGAGGGGGTGGCACTGAAGCTTTCTTT. Translating it yields CASSLGGGGTEAFF.

The J gene is TRBJ1-4, the V gene TRBV4-3; D might be TRBD1 (6 bases). The germline V gene has CDR1 LGHNA and CDR2 YSLEER. Trimming removed 0 bases from V and 9 bases from J, with 20 bases in between. The CDR3 consists of 17 residues. CDR3: CASSQESGIGTSKKLFF. The CDR3 DNA reads TGCGCCAGCAGCCAAGAAAGTGGGATCGGGACATCAAAAAAACTGTTTTTT.

Notes on this clone: Mismatch with germline at one junction end may stem from a read error. The rearrangement links TRBV6-1 to TRBJ2-7; TRBD1 aligns across 7 bases. This CDR3 is built from 15 residues. Germline V gives CDR1 MNHNS, CDR2 SASEGT. This chain's CDR3 is CASSEVGQNSYEQYF. The CDR3 region has the DNA TGTGCCAGCAGCGAAGTGGGACAGAACTCCTACGAGCAGTACTTC.

This chain connects TRBV7-2 to TRBJ2-1, with TRBD2 matching over 8 bases. CDR1 SGHTA and CDR2 FQGNSA come from the germline V gene. J was trimmed by 1 base and V by 5 bases; bases with no gene match: 4. The CDR3 has 15 amino acids. The CDR3 DNA reads as TGTGCCAGCAGCCCCACTAGCGGTTCCTACAATGAGCAGTTCTTC. Translated: CASSPTSGSYNEQFF.

The V and J genes are TRBV13 and TRBJ2-2, with 12 bases identical to TRBD2. CDR1 is PRHDT and CDR2 is FYEKMQ in the germline V gene (reference sequence). This CDR3 is built from 15 residues. V lost 4 bases and J lost 7; bases outside the gene matches: 4. DNA of the CDR3: TGTGCCAGCAGCTCTAGCGGGAGGGCGAACGGGGAGCTGTTTTTT. It translates to CASSSSGRANGELFF.

The genes are TRBV18 and TRBJ1-3, with 10 bases fitting TRBD1. CDR1 KGHSH and CDR2 LQKENI come from the germline V gene. Trimming removed 2 bases from V and 0 bases from J; junction bases left unmatched: 1. This CDR3 contains 16 residues. Here the CDR3 DNA reads TGTGCCAGCTCACCAGGGACAGGGGTCTCTGGAAACACCATATATTTT. Protein: CASSPGTGVSGNTIYF.

This clone was found once. The chain employs TRBV6-5 and TRBJ2-7, with a tentative D call TRBD2 (5 bases). The germline V and J ends were trimmed by 6 bases and 2 bases, with 14 bases remaining between them. Germline V lookup: CDR1 MNHEY, CDR2 SVGAGI. The CDR3 has 14 residues. CDR3 in amino acids: CASRIPGGTYEQYF. As DNA, the CDR3 is TGTGCCAGCAGGATCCCCGGAGGCACCTACGAGCAGTACTTC.

This chain links TRBV7-2 with TRBJ1-6; D is uncertain. Per the germline V gene, CDR1 is SGHTA and CDR2 is FQGNSA. V was clipped by 3 bases and J by 8 bases, with 11 bases between them. The CDR3 spans 14 residues. This CDR3 reads CASSLRPGDSPLHF. As DNA, the CDR3 is TGTGCCAGCAGCTTGAGGCCCGGAGATTCACCCCTCCACTTT.

The gene calls are TRBV27 and TRBJ1-1; D not certain. The germline gives CDR1 MNHEY, CDR2 SMNVEV (reference sequence). The CDR3 runs 12 residues. With 4 bases removed from V and 7 bases from J, the gap between germline ends came to 10 bases. This CDR3 is CASSYPGFEAFF. The CDR3 nucleotides are TGTGCCAGCAGTTATCCAGGTTTTGAAGCTTTCTTT.

The genes are TRBV14 and TRBJ1-1; no definite D call. The CDR3 runs 15 residues. V was cut by 0 bases and J by 3 bases, with 11 bases left in between. Germline V gives CDR1 SGHDN, CDR2 FVKESK. The CDR3 coding sequence is TGTGCCAGCAGCCAAGAATGGGGAGCCCACACTGAAGCTTTCTTT. This encodes CASSQEWGAHTEAFF.

V gene TRBV4-3 combines with J gene TRBJ2-1; 7 bases align to TRBD2. V dropped 3 bases and J dropped 8; count of bases not matched to a gene: 10. The CDR3 has 15 amino acids. Germline CDR1 reads LGHNA; CDR2 reads YSLEER. CDR3 region: CASSQGLGGAHEQFF. The DNA for the CDR3 is TGCGCCAGCAGCCAGGGCCTGGGAGGGGCACATGAGCAGTTCTTC.

The V and J genes are TRBV4-1 and TRBJ2-7; D may be TRBD1 (5 bases). CDR3 length: 15 amino acids. CDR1 is MGHRA and CDR2 is YSYEKL in the germline V gene. Trimming pared 1 base from V and 3 bases from J, leaving 13 bases between. The CDR3 sequence: CASSQGSGALYEQYF. The CDR3 DNA is TGCGCCAGCAGCCAAGGGTCTGGGGCACTCTACGAGCAGTACTTC.

The J gene is TRBJ2-7, the V gene TRBV30, with 8 bases lining up with TRBD2. Per germline, CDR1 GTSNPN and CDR2 SVGIG (reference sequence). V lost 3 bases to trimming and J lost 5 bases; unmatched junction nucleotides: 6. The CDR3 has 13 residues. The CDR3: CAWRQTSVDEQYF. The CDR3 region has the DNA TGTGCCTGGAGACAGACTAGCGTTGACGAGCAGTACTTC.

The rearrangement joins TRBV18 to TRBJ1-1; 7 bases line up with TRBD1. The J segment lost 5 bases and the V segment lost 2 bases, leaving 2 bases of the junction unmatched. Germline-derived CDR1 and CDR2 are KGHSH and LQKENI. The CDR3 is 13 amino acids. CDR3 bases: TGTGCCAGCTCACCAACACAGGGGACTGAAGCTTTCTTT. Translating gives CASSPTQGTEAFF.

V is TRBV7-9 and J is TRBJ1-1; D not certain. The CDR3 length is 12 residues. With 5 bases removed from V and 11 bases from J, the gap between germline ends came to 15 bases. CDR1 is SEHNR and CDR2 is FQNEAQ in the germline V gene (reference sequence). CDR3 sequence (DNA): TGTGCCAGCAGCCAAAACCAACGGGAGGCTTTCTTT. Translated, it gives CASSQNQREAFF.